This T cell receptor (beta chain) was recovered during a study of regulatory T cells in long-lasting Graves disease. Study-level points and caveats: Possibly, accuracy suffered from the small sample size.

Relying on iRepertoire HTBI primers and Arm-PCR of CDR3 regions, the team built TCR beta libraries. TCRdb independently ran MiXCR on the multiplex PCR reads; one entry per CDR3 protein. In the table there are 400,000 to 600,000 distinct CDR3 sequences, roughly 21% of which are singletons. Sample time point: persistent/refractory GD, antithyroid drugs over 5 years with positive TRAb. From RNA extracted from PBMCs, the TCR library was made. The patients were enrolled through endocrinology in Xi'an, China. A peripheral blood sample, about 9.4 milliliters in volume, was drawn into EDTA tubes. A few counts support this clonotype. Its antigen remains unknown. This receptor was taken from a female donor with Graves disease. Sequencing was performed on peripheral blood mononuclear cells (PBMCs), taken when the disease was refractory, from a patient treated with antithyroid drugs.

CDR3 loop: CAWGQGGETQYF. The CDR3 DNA reads as TGTGCCTGGGGACAGGGCGGGGAGACCCAGTACTTC. This chain joins TRBV30 and TRBJ2-5; TRBD1 aligns across 8 bases. The CDR3 sequence is 12 residues long. Germline CDR1 reads GTSNPN; CDR2 reads SVGIG (reference sequence). J was trimmed by 5 bases and V by 5 bases; bases with no gene match: 4.